This passage covers 17 T cell receptor beta chains from one sample sequenced in a study of blood T cell repertoires in COVID-19. Profiled with immunoSEQ multiplex PCR; TCRdb holds only in-frame clones, not every one. The sample contains 350,000 or so clones, more than 70% of which appear only once. The sequencing sample was made of PBMCs or T cells enriched from blood (not recorded which). These receptors were taken from a woman between 25 and 40 years old who had been exposed to COVID-19.

Points on this clone: Distinct nucleotide sequences in the sample also encode this CDR3. The chain carries TRBV28 and TRBJ2-1; 12 bases are a match to TRBD2. This CDR3 is built from 15 residues. The V and J ends lost 3 bases and 4 bases, in that order; junction bases with no gene match: 1. Germline values: CDR1 MDHEN, CDR2 SYDVKM. Here the CDR3 DNA reads TGTGCCAGCAGTTTGGGACTAGCGGGTTACAATGAGCAGTTCTTC. This sequence encodes CASSLGLAGYNEQFF.

The CDR3 DNA is TGTGCCAGCAGCTTGGGGGCAAATGAAAAACTGTTTTTT. It specifies CASSLGANEKLFF. The genes are TRBV4-2 and TRBJ1-4; D possibly corresponds to TRBD1 (6 bases). With 5 bases removed from V and 5 bases from J, the gap between germline ends came to 9 bases. In germline, CDR1 is LGHNA, CDR2 YNFKEQ. CDR3 length: 13 amino acids.

The rearrangement links TRBV11-3 to TRBJ2-3; D call uncertain. Per the germline V gene, CDR1 is SGHNT and CDR2 is YENEEA. The CDR3 has 12 amino acids. V lost 0 bases and J lost 9, with 7 bases in between. The CDR3 sequence is CASSLEAKTQYF. The CDR3 nucleotides read TGTGCCAGCAGCTTAGAAGCCAAGACGCAGTATTTT.

The chain joins TRBV23-1 to TRBJ1-2; TRBD1 agrees at 9 bases. TRBV23-1 is labeled an ORF, and its function is uncertain. J was trimmed by 1 base and V by 6 bases; bases with no gene match: 3. This CDR3 has 14 amino acids. The CDR3 region has the DNA TGCGCCAGCAGGGGACAGGGAGGTAACTATGGCTACACCTTC. Residues: CASRGQGGNYGYTF.

This clone was counted only a few times. The V and J genes are TRBV18 and TRBJ1-5; D is perhaps TRBD1 (6 bases). Germline assignment: CDR1 KGHSH and CDR2 LQKENI. This CDR3 is built from 17 residues. Trimming took 0 bases from V and 3 from J, leaving 15 bases between them. CDR3 in DNA: TGTGCCAGCTCACCACCCGGACAGCTACTTAACAATCAGCCCCAGCATTTT. This gives the protein CASSPPGQLLNNQPQHF.

The chain has TRBV4-2 and TRBJ2-7; 8 bases match TRBD1. V gave up 1 base and J gave up 6 bases; unmatched junction bases: 8. The germline V gene encodes CDR1 LGHNA and CDR2 YNFKEQ. CDR3 length: 15 residues. The CDR3 DNA follows: TGTGCCAGCAGCCAAGCTAGGACAGGGTTGGCCGAGCAGTACTTC. It yields the protein CASSQARTGLAEQYF.

The V and J genes are TRBV15 and TRBJ1-5, with TRBD1 matching over 7 bases. From germline, CDR1 is LNHNV and CDR2 YYDKDF (reference sequence). The ends lost 3 bases at V and 6 bases at J; junction bases unmatched: 2. This CDR3 spans 13 amino acids. The CDR3 sequence is CATSSGQVQPQHF. The DNA of the CDR3 is TGTGCCACCAGCAGTGGACAGGTTCAGCCCCAGCATTTT.

This chain joins TRBV3-1 (or the pseudogene TRBV3-2) and TRBJ1-3; TRBD1 is a possible D gene (5 bases). CDR1 is LGHDT, CDR2 YNNKEL, per germline (reference sequence). The CDR3 consists of 14 residues. Between the trimmed V and J ends, which lost 7 bases and 0 bases, there was a span of 10 bases. In DNA, the CDR3 is TGTGCCAGCACACGGGGGGGCTCTGGAAACACCATATATTTT. Translation: CASTRGGSGNTIYF.

V gene TRBV6-2 or TRBV6-3 combines with J gene TRBJ2-7; TRBD2 agrees at 12 bases. J was trimmed by 2 bases and V by 6 bases; bases with no gene match: 5. This CDR3 has 15 residues. Looked up from germline, CDR1 is MNHEY and CDR2 is SVGEGT. The DNA for the CDR3 is TGTGCCAGCAGCCCTCTAGCGGGAGGGGCCTACGAGCAGTACTTC. Translation: CASSPLAGGAYEQYF.

This clone showed up just a few times. The J gene is TRBJ2-2, the V gene TRBV10-3; 7 nucleotides match TRBD2. V dropped 7 bases and J dropped 1; count of bases not matched to a gene: 9. The CDR3 covers 16 residues. Germline V gives CDR1 ENHRY, CDR2 SYGVKD. The CDR3 sequence is CAITREGSGNTGELFF. The CDR3 nucleotides read TGTGCCATCACAAGGGAGGGGTCGGGGAACACCGGGGAGCTGTTTTTT.

In its sample, this clone was seen once. This chain joins TRBV9 and TRBJ1-2; D may be TRBD1 (5 bases). The CDR3 sequence is 16 residues long. Trimming pared 6 bases from V and 2 bases from J, leaving 20 bases between. Looked up from germline, CDR1 is SGDLS and CDR2 is YYNGEE. The CDR3 loop reads CASTRGSRKTNYGYTF. The DNA of the CDR3 is TGTGCCAGCACCCGGGGGTCTCGTAAAACCAACTATGGCTACACCTTC. Using reference TRBV9 and TRBJ1-2 for the parts outside the CDR3, the full variable domain is DSGVTQTPKHLITATGQRVTLRCSPRSGDLSVYWYQQSLDQGLQFLIQYYNGEERAKGNILERFSAQQFPDLHSELNLSSLELGDSALYFCASTRGSRKTNYGYTFGSGTRLTVV.

The rearrangement joins TRBV21-1 to TRBJ2-2; the D call of TRBD1 is as the table states it, not checked on the DNA. TRBV21-1 is classified as a pseudogene. There are 15 residues in the CDR3. The CDR3 DNA is TGTGCCAGCAGCGACCTCACCAGGGGCATCGGGGAGCTGTTTTTT. It translates to CASSDLTRGIGELFF.

This chain uses TRBV7-2 with TRBJ2-1; no clear D gene. The germline CDR1 and CDR2 sequences are SGHTA and FQGNSA. V dropped 2 bases and J dropped 9 bases, with 5 bases sitting between them. The CDR3 spans 11 residues. CDR3 sequence (DNA): TGTGCCAGCAGCTTACTCAGTGAGCAGTTCTTC. Its protein is CASSLLSEQFF.

V and J are TRBV6-2 or TRBV6-3 and TRBJ1-5; D is ambiguous. Trimming removed 2 bases from V and 7 bases from J, with 12 bases in between. In germline, CDR1 is MNHEY, CDR2 SVGEGT. The CDR3 loop spans 14 amino acids. The CDR3 DNA reads as TGTGCCAGCAGTTACGTGACTGAGGGCCAGCCCCAGCATTTT. Its translation is CASSYVTEGQPQHF.

This clone was detected only once. V is TRBV5-1 and J is TRBJ1-4; D remains unclear. The CDR3 has 14 amino acids. Germline CDR1 and CDR2: SGHRS and YFSETQ. V shed 2 bases and J shed 7 bases, with 12 bases lying between them. CDR3: CASSFAEQSEKLFF. CDR3 bases: TGCGCCAGCAGCTTCGCGGAACAAAGTGAAAAACTGTTTTTT.

This chain connects TRBV5-1 to TRBJ1-1, with D perhaps TRBD1 (6 bases). CDR3 length: 16 residues. Trimming stripped 2 bases from V and 0 bases from J, with 14 bases between. Germline CDR1 SGHRS, CDR2 YFSETQ. In DNA form, the CDR3 reads TGCGCCAGCAGCTTAGGTCTCGGACAGCTGAACACTGAAGCTTTCTTT. Protein sequence: CASSLGLGQLNTEAFF. Full variable domain (remainder filled in from reference TRBV5-1 and TRBJ1-1): KAGVTQTPRYLIKTRGQQVTLSCSPISGHRSVSWYQQTPGQGLQFLFEYFSETQRNKGNFPGRFSGRQFSNSRSEMNVSTLELGDSALYLCASSLGLGQLNTEAFFGQGTRLTVV.

The chain is built from TRBV3-1 (or the pseudogene TRBV3-2) and TRBJ2-2; a possible D gene is TRBD1 (6 bases). Germline loops: CDR1 LGHDT, CDR2 YNNKEL (reference sequence). V was cut by 2 bases and J by 3 bases, with 13 bases left in between. This CDR3 spans 16 amino acids. The CDR3 DNA follows: TGTGCCAGCAGCCAATTAATAGGACAGTACACCGGGGAGCTGTTTTTT. The encoded protein is CASSQLIGQYTGELFF.